This is a list of T cell receptor beta chains from one sample in a study of blood T cell repertoires in COVID-19. Data came from immunoSEQ multiplex PCR; TCRdb stores just in-frame clones and leaves some out. The data show 350,000 to 500,000 clones, 70% to 90% seen once. The sequenced material came from PBMCs or T cells enriched from blood (not recorded which). The receptors were gathered from a woman aged 18-29 years who had been exposed to COVID-19. CDR3s include the opening cysteine and the closing phenylalanine or tryptophan. The D gene is left open where the match is weak. Some rows have no size entry. The others give once, few or many, or a class for an expanded clone.

TRBJ1-1 | TRBD1 | . | TRBV24-1 | CATSDRGSAEAFF | TGTGCCACCAGTGACAGGGGGTCAGCAGAAGCTTTCTTT
TRBJ2-4 | . | . | TRBV30 | CAWRTDFIAKNIQYF | TGTGCCTGGAGGACAGACTTTATAGCCAAAAACATTCAGTACTTC
TRBJ2-1 | TRBD2 | . | TRBV9 | CASSPPESGGSYNEQFF | TGTGCCAGCAGCCCGCCGGAGAGCGGGGGGAGCTACAATGAGCAGTTCTTC
TRBJ2-7 | TRBD2 | . | TRBV11-2 | CASSFTSGFSYEQYF | TGTGCCAGCAGCTTTACTAGCGGGTTCTCCTACGAGCAGTACTTC
TRBJ1-6 | . | . | TRBV28 | CASSLTGDNSPLHF | TGTGCCAGCAGTTTGACGGGGGATAATTCACCCCTCCACTTT
TRBJ2-3 | . | . | TRBV5-5 | CASSLAGDTQYF | TGTGCCAGCAGCTTGGCCGGTGATACGCAGTATTTT
TRBJ1-1 | . | . | TRBV28 | CASSHGNTEAFF | TGTGCCAGCAGCCACGGGAACACTGAAGCTTTCTTT
TRBJ2-7 | . | . | TRBV14 | CASSLQGFSYEQYF | TGTGCCAGCAGCCTGCAGGGGTTTTCCTACGAGCAGTACTTC
TRBJ2-7 | TRBD1 | . | TRBV7-8 | CASSLAGTARVAYEQYF | TGTGCCAGCAGCTTAGCAGGGACAGCGAGGGTCGCCTACGAGCAGTACTTC
TRBJ2-1 | TRBD1 | . | TRBV24-1 | CATSPRDRVPYNEQFF | TGTGCCACCAGTCCGAGGGACAGGGTCCCCTACAATGAGCAGTTCTTC
TRBJ2-3 | TRBD2 | . | TRBV6-1 | CASSEVLAGGGDTQYF | TGTGCCAGCAGTGAAGTATTAGCGGGGGGTGGGGATACGCAGTATTTT
TRBJ2-7 | . | . | TRBV14 | CASSRAYEQYF | TGTGCCAGCAGCCGGGCTTACGAGCAGTACTTC
TRBJ1-3 | . | . | TRBV19 | CASSNSLSGNTIYF | TGTGCCAGTAGTAACAGCCTCTCTGGAAACACCATATATTTT
TRBJ2-7 | . | . | TRBV19 | CASQYLTAYEQYF | TGTGCCAGCCAATACCTGACAGCCTACGAGCAGTACTTC
TRBJ2-1 | TRBD1 | once | TRBV6-5 | CASSFGQGAANEQFF | TGTGCCAGCAGTTTCGGACAGGGGGCAGCCAATGAGCAGTTCTTC
TRBJ1-5 | TRBD1 | . | TRBV15 | CATSRKNNGTGYQPQHF | TGTGCCACCAGCAGAAAAAATAATGGGACAGGGTATCAGCCCCAGCATTTT
TRBJ1-2 | . | . | TRBV2 | CASTEGGYGYTF | TGTGCCAGCACCGAGGGAGGCTATGGCTACACCTTC
TRBJ2-1 | . | . | TRBV19 | CASHGESNNEQFF | TGTGCCTCCCACGGGGAATCAAACAATGAGCAGTTCTTC
TRBJ2-7 | . | . | TRBV9 | CASSVEDSPLAEQYF | TGTGCCAGCAGCGTAGAAGATTCCCCACTAGCCGAGCAGTACTTC
TRBJ2-1 | TRBD2 | . | TRBV4-1 | CASSQARAGVVRSYNEQFF | TGCGCCAGCAGCCAAGCACGAGCGGGAGTGGTTAGGTCCTACAATGAGCAGTTCTTC
TRBJ2-1 | TRBD2 | . | TRBV23-1 | CASSQPLAGADNEQFF | TGCGCCAGCAGTCAACCCCTAGCGGGAGCTGACAATGAGCAGTTCTTC
TRBJ2-2 | TRBD2 | . | TRBV19 | CASSWGGLAGTNTGELFF | TGTGCCAGTAGTTGGGGAGGGCTAGCGGGGACGAACACCGGGGAGCTGTTTTTT
TRBJ2-7 | . | . | TRBV20-1 | CSAGLRVEQYF | TGCAGTGCTGGGCTACGCGTTGAGCAGTACTTC
TRBJ1-4 | TRBD1 | . | TRBV10-3 | CAISDSWDRGNEKLFF | TGTGCCATCAGTGATTCGTGGGACAGGGGAAATGAAAAACTGTTTTTT
TRBJ1-2 | TRBD1 | . | TRBV7-4 | CASSLATGQGNLNYGYTF | TGTGCCAGCAGCTTAGCCACCGGACAGGGTAACCTTAACTATGGCTACACCTTC
TRBJ2-1 | TRBD2 | . | TRBV18 | CASSPLAGVSEQFF | TGTGCCAGCTCTCCGCTAGCGGGAGTCAGTGAGCAGTTCTTC
TRBJ1-2 | TRBD1 | . | TRBV19 | CASSSWDSKYGYTF | TGTGCCAGTAGTTCTTGGGACAGCAAATATGGCTACACCTTC
TRBJ2-7 | . | . | TRBV6-2/TRBV6-3 | CASSHRDKWDEQYF | TGTGCCAGCAGTCACCGGGACAAATGGGACGAGCAGTACTTC
TRBJ1-1 | . | . | TRBV7-2 | CASSPRGYDTEAFF | TGTGCCAGCAGCCCCAGGGGATACGACACTGAAGCTTTCTTT
TRBJ2-1 | . | . | TRBV19 | CASSGIPYNEQFF | TGTGCCAGTAGCGGGATTCCTTACAATGAGCAGTTCTTC
TRBJ1-6 | . | . | TRBV9 | CASTETEWFNSPLHF | TGTGCCAGCACGGAGACAGAGTGGTTTAATTCACCCCTCCACTTT
TRBJ2-3 | . | . | TRBV7-9 | CASSLLAPTDTQYF | TGTGCCAGCAGCTTACTAGCCCCCACAGATACGCAGTATTTT
TRBJ1-6 | . | . | TRBV28 | CASSFGGESGSPLHF | TGTGCCAGCAGTTTCGGCGGGGAGTCGGGATCACCCCTCCACTTT
TRBJ2-7 | TRBD1 | few | TRBV7-9 | CASSLGGTGIYEQYF | TGTGCCAGCAGCTTAGGCGGGACAGGAATATACGAGCAGTACTTC
TRBJ1-1 | . | . | TRBV21-1 | CASSPGGGTEAFF | TGTGCCAGCAGCCCAGGGGGTGGCACTGAAGCTTTCTTT
TRBJ1-1 | . | . | TRBV2 | CASSDVLNTEAFF | TGTGCCAGCAGTGACGTGTTGAACACTGAAGCTTTCTTT
TRBJ2-5 | TRBD1 | . | TRBV27 | CASSSGTGQETQYF | TGTGCCAGCAGTTCAGGGACAGGGCAAGAGACCCAGTACTTC
TRBJ1-6 | . | . | TRBV19 | CASSRQNSPLHF | TGTGCCAGTAGTAGACAGAATTCACCCCTCCACTTT
TRBJ2-1 | . | . | TRBV9 | CASSPPVTVNEQFF | TGTGCCAGCAGCCCGCCCGTTACGGTCAATGAGCAGTTCTTC
TRBJ2-1 | TRBD1 | few | TRBV6-6 | CASSRSVTGQGIYNEQFF | TGTGCCAGCAGCCGATCCGTGACAGGGCAGGGGATATACAATGAGCAGTTCTTC
TRBJ1-2 | . | . | TRBV19 | CASGTGQGIYGYTF | TGTGCCAGTGGAACAGGGCAGGGGATATATGGCTACACCTTC
TRBJ2-7 | . | . | TRBV16 | CASSQSGGQGLSQQYF | TGTGCCAGCAGCCAATCTGGGGGACAAGGCCTTAGCCAGCAGTACTTC
TRBJ2-7 | TRBD1 | . | TRBV12-3/TRBV12-4 | CASSPDRGRGQYF | TGTGCCAGCAGCCCGGACAGGGGGAGGGGGCAGTACTTC
TRBJ2-1 | TRBD2 | once | TRBV30 | CAWSVSSGNNNEQFF | TGTGCCTGGAGTGTTTCCAGCGGGAATAACAATGAGCAGTTCTTC
TRBJ1-1 | TRBD1 | few | TRBV6-5 | CASRGGTGSNTEAFF | TGTGCCAGCAGAGGGGGGACAGGGTCGAACACTGAAGCTTTCTTT
TRBJ1-4 | . | once | TRBV3-1/TRBV3-2 | CASSQVGGTNEKLFF | TGTGCCAGCAGCCAAGTCGGGGGTACTAATGAAAAACTGTTTTTT
TRBJ2-1 | TRBD1 | . | TRBV5-6 | CASSPQGANNEQFF | TGTGCCAGCAGCCCGCAGGGGGCCAACAATGAGCAGTTCTTC
TRBJ2-3 | . | . | TRBV19 | CASSPPQGRVGTDTQYF | TGTGCCAGTAGTCCCCCCCAGGGCAGGGTAGGCACAGATACGCAGTATTTT
TRBJ2-7 | . | . | TRBV5-1 | CASSFNTVESGEQYF | TGCGCCAGCAGCTTCAACACTGTCGAGAGCGGAGAGCAGTACTTC
TRBJ1-6 | TRBD1 | . | TRBV27 | CASSPQTGPLHF | TGTGCCAGCAGTCCGCAGACAGGGCCCCTCCACTTT
TRBJ2-1 | . | . | TRBV6-5 | CASTLTGTTYNEQFF | TGTGCCAGCACCCTCACCGGGACAACATACAATGAGCAGTTCTTC